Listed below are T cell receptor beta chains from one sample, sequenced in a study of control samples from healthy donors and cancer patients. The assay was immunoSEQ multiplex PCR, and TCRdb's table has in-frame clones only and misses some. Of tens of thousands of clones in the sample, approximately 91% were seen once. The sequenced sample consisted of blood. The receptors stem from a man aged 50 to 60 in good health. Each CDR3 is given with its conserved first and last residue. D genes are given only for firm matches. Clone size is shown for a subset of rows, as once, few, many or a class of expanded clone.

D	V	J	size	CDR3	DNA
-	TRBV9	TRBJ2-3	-	CASSVGAGRGADTQYF	TGTGCCAGCAGCGTAGGGGCGGGGAGGGGGGCAGATACGCAGTATTTT
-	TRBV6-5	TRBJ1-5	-	CASRSGTLSNQPQHF	TGTGCCAGCAGGTCCGGGACACTTAGCAATCAGCCCCAGCATTTT
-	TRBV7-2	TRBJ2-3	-	CASSAYADTQYF	TGTGCCAGCAGCGCCTACGCAGATACGCAGTATTTT
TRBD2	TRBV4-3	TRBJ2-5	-	CASSQGGLVAETQYF	TGCGCCAGCAGCCAAGGGGGACTAGTCGCGGAGACCCAGTACTTC
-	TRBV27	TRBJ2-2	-	CASSFNTGELFF	TGTGCCAGCAGTTTCAACACCGGGGAGCTGTTTTTT
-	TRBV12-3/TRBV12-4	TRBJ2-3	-	CASSFDSTDTQYF	TGTGCCAGCAGTTTCGACTCTACAGATACGCAGTATTTT
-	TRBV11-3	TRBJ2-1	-	CASSPRGYNEQFF	TGTGCCAGCAGCCCCAGGGGCTACAATGAGCAGTTCTTC
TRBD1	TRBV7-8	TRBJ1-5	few	CASSLAKVAGGYHQPQHF	TGTGCCAGCAGCTTAGCGAAGGTGGCAGGGGGCTACCATCAGCCCCAGCATTTT
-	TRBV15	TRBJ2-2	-	CATSRARRFTGELFF	TGTGCCACCAGCAGAGCCCGTAGGTTCACCGGGGAGCTGTTTTTT
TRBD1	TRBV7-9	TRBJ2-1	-	CASDRGRINEQFF	TGTGCCAGCGACAGGGGGCGTATCAATGAGCAGTTCTTC
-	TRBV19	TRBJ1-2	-	CASSIGGGLTGYTF	TGTGCCAGTAGTATCGGCGGAGGGTTGACCGGCTACACCTTC
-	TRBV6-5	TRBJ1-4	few	CASSYFPGANEKLFF	TGTGCCAGCAGTTATTTCCCAGGGGCTAATGAAAAACTGTTTTTT
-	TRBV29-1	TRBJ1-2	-	CSVVLINYGYTF	TGCAGCGTTGTTTTGATTAACTATGGCTACACCTTC
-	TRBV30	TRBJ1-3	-	CAWVPLQAGAGNTIYF	TGTGCCTGGGTGCCCCTACAGGCCGGAGCTGGAAACACCATATATTTT